These 25 T cell receptor beta chains were sequenced from one sample in a study of CD8 T cells in ankylosing spondylitis. TCRdb re-called the 5' RACE reads with MiXCR, one entry per CDR3 protein. The data contain some 240,000 distinct CDR3 sequences, about 24% of them singletons. Sequences were obtained from blood, either unsorted or a sorted T cell fraction (not recorded which). These TCRs come from a male donor with ankylosing spondylitis or in good health (not recorded which).

There are many counts of this clonotype. This chain connects TRBV4-1 to TRBJ2-7; the match to TRBD1 covers 8 bases. The CDR3 contains 13 residues. Germline CDR1 MGHRA, CDR2 YSYEKL. Trimming at V came to 8 bases and at J to 4 bases, leaving 7 bases not matched to a gene. The CDR3 protein is CASSKDRVYEQYF. The CDR3 region has the DNA TGCGCCAGCTCTAAGGACAGGGTGTACGAGCAGTACTTC.

The CDR3 loop reads CSVSGDRSYGYTF. CDR3 coding DNA: TGCAGCGTCTCCGGGGACAGATCGTATGGCTACACCTTC. The rearrangement uses TRBV29-1 and TRBJ1-2; 7 bases are shared with TRBD1. Trimming cost V 6 bases and J 5 bases; bases outside gene matches: 9. CDR3 length: 13 residues. In germline, CDR1 is SQVTM, CDR2 ANQGSEA.

In nucleotides, the CDR3 is TGCAGTGCTAGACGGGGGCGCGGCACTGAAGCTTTCTTT. Its protein is CSARRGRGTEAFF. The rearrangement uses TRBV20-1 and TRBJ1-1, with D tentatively TRBD1 (6 bases). The germline gives CDR1 DFQATT, CDR2 SNEGSKA (reference sequence). Trimming removed 2 bases at V and 4 bases at J, with 11 bases between. This CDR3 has 13 amino acids.

In its sample, this clonotype was seen a few times. The V and J genes are TRBV15 and TRBJ2-5; TRBD2 aligns across 7 bases. V shed 5 bases and J 5 bases; nucleotides not matched to a gene: 11. The CDR3 runs 15 residues. From germline, CDR1 is LNHNV and CDR2 YYDKDF (reference sequence). The CDR3 loop reads CATSPPSGGRETQYF. The CDR3 bases are TGTGCCACCAGCCCTCCCTCGGGGGGTCGGGAGACCCAGTACTTC. Full variable domain (remainder filled in from reference TRBV15 and TRBJ2-5): DAMVIQNPRYQVTQFGKPVTLSCSQTLNHNVMYWYQQKSSQAPKLLFHYYDKDFNNEADTPDNFQSRRPNTSFCFLDIRSPGLGDTAMYLCATSPPSGGRETQYFGPGTRLLVL.

This clonotype was picked up many times. The rearrangement uses TRBV10-3 and TRBJ1-2; no clear D gene. The CDR3 sequence is 13 residues long. Between the trimmed V and J ends, which lost 3 bases and 5 bases, there was a span of 10 bases. Germline CDR1 and CDR2: ENHRY and SYGVKD. Here the CDR3 reads CAISESENYGYTF. The CDR3 DNA is TGTGCCATCAGTGAATCGGAGAATTATGGCTACACCTTC.

The chain couples TRBV12-3 or TRBV12-4 to TRBJ2-5; 9 bases are shared with TRBD2. V shed 7 bases and J 2 bases; nucleotides not matched to a gene: 5. The CDR3 runs to 14 residues. CDR3 sequence reads: CASTRTSAQETQYF. CDR3 DNA: TGTGCCAGCACGAGGACTAGCGCGCAAGAGACCCAGTACTTC.

The chain is built from TRBV18 and TRBJ2-1; weak D call: TRBD1 (6 bases). Per the germline V gene, CDR1 is KGHSH and CDR2 is LQKENI. The CDR3 has 15 amino acids. CDR3 sequence reads: CARSPGALAGNEQFF. The CDR3 nucleotides read TGTGCTAGATCACCAGGGGCGCTGGCCGGCAATGAGCAGTTCTTC.

In this sample, this clonotype turned up many times. The V call is TRBV11-2, the J call TRBJ2-3; no definite D call. The V end was cut by 1 base, the J end by 7 bases, with 6 bases between. The germline V gene encodes CDR1 SGHAT and CDR2 FQNNGV. The CDR3 consists of 12 residues. This chain's CDR3 is CASSLAANTQYF. CDR3 sequence (DNA): TGTGCCAGCAGCTTAGCGGCTAATACGCAGTATTTT.

In its sample, this clonotype was seen many times. The rearrangement uses TRBV12-3 or TRBV12-4 and TRBJ1-3; 8 bases match TRBD1. CDR3 length: 15 residues. Trimming took 6 bases from V and 2 from J; bases not matched to a gene: 6. The CDR3 DNA reads as TGTGCCAGCAGACCGGGACAGGAAACTGGAAACACCATATATTTT. This sequence encodes CASRPGQETGNTIYF.

This chain uses TRBV6-5 with TRBJ2-5; 8 bases map to TRBD1. The CDR3 spans 14 residues. Trimming cost V 6 bases and J 5 bases; bases outside gene matches: 8. Germline CDR1 reads MNHEY; CDR2 reads SVGAGI. The CDR3 DNA sequence: TGTGCCAGCAGCTCCCAGGGGGCGCGGGAGACCCAGTACTTC. Its protein is CASSSQGARETQYF.

This clonotype was observed at least ten times. This chain connects TRBV5-1 to TRBJ2-5; 10 bases agree with TRBD1. The CDR3 extends over 16 amino acids. Germline V gene lookup returns CDR1 SGHRS and CDR2 YFSETQ. The trim removed 7 bases at V and 2 bases at J, leaving 11 bases unmatched. The CDR3 is CASGRYQGQGQETQYF. The DNA of the CDR3 is TGCGCCAGCGGGCGGTACCAGGGACAGGGGCAAGAGACCCAGTACTTC.

The chain couples TRBV12-3 or TRBV12-4 to TRBJ2-7, with D perhaps matching TRBD1 (5 bases). This CDR3 comprises 13 residues. Trimming removed 5 bases at V and 7 bases at J, with 15 bases between. The CDR3 spells CASSPDKLREQYF. The CDR3 coding sequence is TGTGCCAGCAGTCCGGACAAACTGCGGGAGCAGTACTTC.

In its sample, this clonotype was seen many times. V and J are TRBV24-1 and TRBJ2-5; D not resolved. Trimming shortened V by 1 base and J by 4 bases, and 6 bases separated the two germline ends. Germline V gives CDR1 KGHDR, CDR2 SFDVKD. This CDR3 region has 13 residues. The CDR3 DNA follows: TGTGCCACCAGTGATTTTCGTTCAGAGACCCAGTACTTC. Its protein product is CATSDFRSETQYF.

This chain links TRBV20-1 with TRBJ2-7; TRBD2 agrees at 13 bases. This CDR3 region has 15 residues. The V and J ends lost 0 bases and 8 bases, in that order; junction bases with no gene match: 7. Germline V gene data show CDR1 as DFQATT and CDR2 as SNEGSKA (reference sequence). For the CDR3, the DNA is TGCAGTGCTAGAGAACTAGCGGGGGGGCACTTCCAGCAGTACTTC. Residues: CSARELAGGHFQQYF.

In its sample, this clonotype was seen many times. The chain carries TRBV29-1 and TRBJ2-3; the match to TRBD1 covers 7 bases. From germline, CDR1 is SQVTM and CDR2 ANQGSEA. The CDR3 has 14 amino acids. The junction had 8 bases not matched to a gene; V was cut back by 6 bases and J by 2 bases. The chain's CDR3 is CSVAYRGPTDTQYF. The CDR3 DNA is TGCAGCGTCGCCTACAGGGGACCCACAGATACGCAGTATTTT.

The chain combines TRBV28 with TRBJ1-6; D ambiguous. CDR3 size: 13 residues. Germline V gene lookup returns CDR1 MDHEN and CDR2 SYDVKM. V dropped 3 bases and J dropped 14 bases, with 14 bases sitting between them. The CDR3 sequence: CASSLSGPGTLHF. The CDR3 region has the DNA TGTGCCAGCAGTTTGTCAGGTCCGGGCACCCTCCACTTT.

This clonotype showed up just a few times. The J gene is TRBJ1-2, the V gene TRBV10-3, with 8 bases matching TRBD1. V shed 4 bases and J 4 bases; nucleotides not matched to a gene: 2. CDR1 ENHRY and CDR2 SYGVKD come from the germline V gene. The CDR3 is 13 residues long. The CDR3: CAISGGQGYGYTF. The CDR3 bases are TGTGCCATCAGTGGAGGACAGGGCTATGGCTACACCTTC.

This clonotype was observed a few times. The chain joins TRBV20-1 to TRBJ1-3; D unresolved. The CDR3 is 14 residues long. Germline V CDR1 and CDR2: DFQATT, SNEGSKA (reference sequence). The ends were cut back, 0 bases at V and 1 base at J, with 7 bases in the middle. The CDR3 coding sequence is TGCAGTGCTAGAGATGGTCGATCTGGAAACACCATATATTTT. Protein sequence: CSARDGRSGNTIYF.

This clonotype was seen many times. The chain combines TRBV4-1 with TRBJ1-2; the match to TRBD1 covers 8 bases. This CDR3 spans 14 amino acids. Germline loops: CDR1 MGHRA, CDR2 YSYEKL. J gave up 8 bases and V 1 base, and 6 bases lay outside the gene matches. In nucleotides, the CDR3 is TGCGCCAGCAGCCAAGCCGGCAGGGGGCGAGGCTACACCTTC. The encoded protein is CASSQAGRGRGYTF.

The rearrangement joins TRBV20-1 to TRBJ2-6, with TRBD2 matching over 7 bases. This CDR3 is built from 15 residues. The trim removed 5 bases at V and 1 base at J, leaving 5 bases unmatched. Germline assignment: CDR1 DFQATT and CDR2 SNEGSKA (reference sequence). DNA of the CDR3: TGCAGTGCTCGGTCGGGAGGATCTGGGGCCAACGTCCTGACTTTC. It is translated as CSARSGGSGANVLTF.

V and J are TRBV20-1 and TRBJ1-5, with a possible D match to TRBD1 (6 bases). The V end lost 4 bases, the J end lost 2 bases, and 18 bases lay between the germline ends. Per the germline V gene, CDR1 is DFQATT and CDR2 is SNEGSKA (reference sequence). CDR3 length: 16 residues. The CDR3 is CSAKFTGTRGNQPQHF. CDR3 coding DNA: TGCAGTGCTAAATTCACCGGGACAAGGGGCAATCAGCCCCAGCATTTT.

This chain joins TRBV20-1 and TRBJ2-3, with D perhaps matching TRBD1 or TRBD2 (5 bases each). The CDR3 spans 15 residues. Germline CDR1 and CDR2: DFQATT and SNEGSKA (reference sequence). Trimming removed 6 bases at V and 2 bases at J, with 18 bases between. CDR3 nucleotide sequence: TGCAGTGCGTTGGGACCTAGCCCCCTCACAGATACGCAGTATTTT. As protein: CSALGPSPLTDTQYF.

The chain uses TRBV20-1 and TRBJ2-1; 9 bases align to TRBD1. V lost 1 base and J lost 2; bases outside the gene matches: 9. The CDR3 is made up of 17 amino acids. Germline loops: CDR1 DFQATT, CDR2 SNEGSKA (reference sequence). Written as DNA, the CDR3 is TGCAGTGCTAGAGTCCGGGGGACAGGGATTCCCTACAATGAGCAGTTCTTC. Translating gives CSARVRGTGIPYNEQFF.

This clonotype was seen repeatedly, ten times or more. The V call is TRBV12-3 or TRBV12-4, the J call TRBJ2-6; D is unclear. This CDR3 comprises 12 residues. Between the trimmed V and J ends, which lost 8 bases and 1 base, there was a span of 3 bases. CDR3 in amino acids: CASRSGANVLTF. CDR3 DNA sequence: TGTGCCAGCCGGTCTGGGGCCAACGTCCTGACTTTC.

This sequence joins TRBV29-1 and TRBJ2-1, with TRBD1 as a possible D gene (7 bases). CDR1 is SQVTM, CDR2 ANQGSEA, per germline. V lost 5 bases and J 6 bases, leaving 14 bases between the germline ends. This CDR3 has 13 amino acids. CDR3 sequence reads: CSVHRQGGNEQFF. DNA for the CDR3: TGCAGCGTTCATAGACAGGGAGGCAATGAGCAGTTCTTC.